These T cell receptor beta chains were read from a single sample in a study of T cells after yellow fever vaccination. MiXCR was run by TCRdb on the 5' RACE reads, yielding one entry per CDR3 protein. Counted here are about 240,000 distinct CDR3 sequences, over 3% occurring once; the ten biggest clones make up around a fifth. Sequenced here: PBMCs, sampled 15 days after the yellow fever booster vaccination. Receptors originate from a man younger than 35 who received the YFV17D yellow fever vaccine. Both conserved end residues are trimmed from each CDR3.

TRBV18,ASSPRYRGAADTQY
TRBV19,ASSINPGGDTEAF
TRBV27,ASRAGGETQY
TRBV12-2,ASRLPLRVWGTDTQY
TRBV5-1,ASSVPGTGDEQY
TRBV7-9,ASSTQPLGPYHIQY
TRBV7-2,ASSLTTSGQETQY
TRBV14,ASSLRTYEQY
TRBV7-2,ASSLGPLTSGYEQY
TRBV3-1,ASSPEYVETQY
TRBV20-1,SAKSRAETQY
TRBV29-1,SATRLSGTGVNNEQF
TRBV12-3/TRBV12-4,ASSLAQGRNQPQH
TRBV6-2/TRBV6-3,ASGLSISYNEQF
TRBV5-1,ASLPAAGGLNTEAF
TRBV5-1,ASSLLDPPNEQF
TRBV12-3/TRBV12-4,ASSLDTGQWIQY
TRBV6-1,ASSGRAGRTDTQY
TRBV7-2,ASSLIRPGSPLH
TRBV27,ASSRLAGDTYNEQF
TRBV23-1,ASSLSPLH
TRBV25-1,ASSERTELF
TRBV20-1,SARGSSNQPKH
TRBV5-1,ASSLLESGQGDTQY
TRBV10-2,ASSEGRGDTDTQY
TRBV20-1,SASHNSPLH
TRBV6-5,ASSSGQLRSGELF
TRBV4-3,ASSPGGNTIY
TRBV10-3,AIGPDSLAKNIQY
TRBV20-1,SARDRLRVDNEQF
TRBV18,ASSRDRESYGYT
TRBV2,ASRSGGSTYEQY
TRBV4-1,ASRQVGGNNSPLH
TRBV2,ASRADVGVEF
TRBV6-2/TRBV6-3,ASSYGAKTEAF
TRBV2,ASQLQGEAF
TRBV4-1,ASSLGLAVNTGELF